The 6 T cell receptor beta chains presented below share a single source sample, sequenced in a study of PD-1 blockade in mismatch repair-deficient tumors. Using immunoSEQ multiplex PCR, the repertoire was profiled, and TCRdb retains in-frame clones only, with some absent. The sample consists of around 120,000 clones, about nine tenths of them appearing once. The starting material was peripheral blood, obtained 70 to 72 weeks after starting pembrolizumab. The receptors were gathered from an adult with mismatch repair-deficient cancer.

The chain carries TRBV30 and TRBJ2-3, with 8 bases identical to TRBD2. The germline gives CDR1 GTSNPN, CDR2 SVGIG (reference sequence). The CDR3 is 15 amino acids. The ends lost 2 bases at V and 3 bases at J; junction bases unmatched: 7. This CDR3 reads CAWSLTSGFTDTQYF. The CDR3 bases are TGTGCCTGGAGTCTTACTAGCGGCTTTACAGATACGCAGTATTTT.

The rearrangement uses TRBV2 and TRBJ2-3, with D possibly TRBD2 on 5 matching bases. The CDR3 loop spans 12 amino acids. CDR1 is SNHLY, CDR2 FYNNEI, per germline. V gave up 4 bases and J gave up 6 bases, with 8 bases separating them. The CDR3 region has the DNA TGTGCCAGCAGTGGGAGGCCCGATACGCAGTATTTT. Its translation is CASSGRPDTQYF.

The chain combines TRBV6-1 with TRBJ2-7; D uncertain. This CDR3 is built from 16 residues. With 1 base removed from V and 3 bases from J, the gap between germline ends came to 16 bases. CDR1 and CDR2 (germline): MNHNS, SASEGT. CDR3 coding DNA: TGTGCCAGCAGTGAAGTAGAGACGTCGAGAGGCTACGAGCAGTACTTC. Translation: CASSEVETSRGYEQYF.

On this clone: Other DNA sequences in this specimen translate into the identical CDR3. The CDR3 DNA sequence: TGTGCCAGTAGTATTGGACGGGGGCCCTACGAGCAGTACTTC. Residues: CASSIGRGPYEQYF. The genes are TRBV19 and TRBJ2-7; D is tentatively TRBD1 or TRBD2 (6 bases each). V was pared by 3 bases and J by 2 bases, with 11 bases between. From germline, CDR1 is LNHDA and CDR2 SQIVND (reference sequence). The CDR3 extends over 14 amino acids.

V and J are TRBV5-1 and TRBJ2-3, with 9 bases fitting TRBD1. This CDR3 region has 14 residues. Germline lookup yields CDR1 SGHRS and CDR2 YFSETQ. Trimming cost V 4 bases and J 3 bases; bases outside gene matches: 3. CDR3 sequence: CASSPGTGTDTQYF. CDR3 nucleotide sequence: TGCGCCAGCAGCCCAGGGACAGGGACAGATACGCAGTATTTT.

The chain carries TRBV14 and TRBJ2-7; D not resolved. The CDR3 sequence is 14 residues long. The germline V gene encodes CDR1 SGHDN and CDR2 FVKESK. Trimming took 0 bases from V and 0 from J, leaving 6 bases between them. The CDR3: CASSQDGGSYEQYF. CDR3 DNA sequence: TGTGCCAGCAGCCAAGACGGCGGCTCCTACGAGCAGTACTTC.